These T cell receptor beta chains were read from a single sample in a study of blood T cell repertoires in COVID-19. The assay was immunoSEQ multiplex PCR, and TCRdb's table has in-frame clones only and misses some. Counted here are 200,000 to 250,000 clones, approximately 80% occurring once; the ten biggest clones make up 5% to 6.5%. Material: peripheral blood. The receptors come from a woman aged 60-75 years who had recovered from COVID-19. Each CDR3 is given with its conserved first and last residue. The D gene is left open where the match is weak. Clone size is stated in some rows and not others, as once, few, many or a class when expanded.

TRBV7-2	TRBD2	TRBJ2-1	-	CAVYPGGGEQFF	TGTGCCGTCTACCCGGGGGGGGGTGAGCAGTTCTTC
TRBV6-2/TRBV6-3	-	TRBJ2-7	-	CASSADSFYEQYF	TGTGCCAGCAGTGCCGACAGCTTCTACGAGCAGTACTTC
TRBV5-1	TRBD2	TRBJ2-7	-	CASSLSTSGGSYEQYF	TGCGCCAGCAGCTTATCCACTAGCGGGGGATCCTACGAGCAGTACTTC
TRBV7-3	TRBD1	TRBJ1-1	-	CASSLTGTESVTEAFF	TGTGCCAGCAGCTTAACCGGGACAGAATCGGTCACTGAAGCTTTCTTT
TRBV18	TRBD1	TRBJ1-5	-	CASQGLTQGINQPQHF	TGTGCCAGCCAAGGCTTGACACAGGGGATAAATCAGCCCCAGCATTTT
TRBV5-5	TRBD1	TRBJ1-2	-	CASSLRTGQGGNYGYTF	TGTGCCAGCAGCTTAAGAACTGGGCAGGGGGGCAACTATGGCTACACCTTC
TRBV30	-	TRBJ1-1	once	CAWSIGQSTEAFF	TGTGCCTGGAGCATTGGGCAGTCCACTGAAGCTTTCTTT
TRBV6-5	-	TRBJ1-1	-	CASSYRQESEAFF	TGTGCCAGCAGTTACCGACAGGAGAGTGAAGCTTTCTTT
TRBV6-5	TRBD1	TRBJ1-2	-	CASRRTGDENGYTF	TGTGCCAGCAGGAGGACAGGGGACGAGAATGGCTACACCTTC
TRBV5-1	-	TRBJ2-1	few	CASRRPYGHNEQFF	TGCGCCAGCAGGCGTCCGTATGGTCACAATGAGCAGTTCTTC
TRBV6-9	TRBD1	TRBJ1-4	-	CASYRGFNEKLFF	TGTGCCAGCTACAGGGGTTTTAATGAAAAACTGTTTTTT
TRBV6-6	-	TRBJ1-5	once	CASSSTGPQHF	TGTGCCAGCAGTTCGACAGGACCCCAGCATTTT
TRBV11-2	-	TRBJ2-1	-	CASSLDQAEQFF	TGTGCCAGCAGCTTAGACCAGGCTGAGCAGTTCTTC
TRBV3-1/TRBV3-2	TRBD1	TRBJ1-1	-	CASSQGVTGWGTEAFF	TGTGCCAGCAGCCAAGGAGTGACAGGGTGGGGCACTGAAGCTTTCTTT
TRBV7-2	-	TRBJ2-2	-	CASSFKALNTGELFF	TGTGCCAGCAGCTTTAAAGCTTTGAACACCGGGGAGCTGTTTTTT
TRBV2	-	TRBJ1-2	-	CASTGDGDYGYTF	TGTGCCAGCACGGGAGACGGAGACTATGGCTACACCTTC
TRBV18	TRBD2	TRBJ2-1	-	CASSPRGSGGPQFF	TGTGCCAGCTCACCTCGGGGTAGCGGGGGTCCGCAGTTCTTC
TRBV12-3/TRBV12-4	TRBD2	TRBJ2-7	-	CASRTSGVEQYF	TGTGCCAGCAGGACTAGCGGGGTCGAGCAGTACTTC
TRBV9	-	TRBJ1-2	-	CASSVGGGRSDNYGYTF	TGTGCCAGCAGCGTAGGCGGAGGGAGAAGTGACAACTATGGCTACACCTTC
TRBV4-2	TRBD2	TRBJ2-1	-	CASSQDGAGGTYNEQFF	TGTGCCAGCAGCCAAGACGGCGCGGGGGGTACCTACAATGAGCAGTTCTTC
TRBV3-1/TRBV3-2	-	TRBJ1-1	-	CASSQDTRKAFF	TGTGCCAGCAGCCAAGATACTAGGAAAGCTTTCTTT
TRBV5-6	TRBD2	TRBJ2-3	once	CASSSGTSNLPDTQYF	TGTGCCAGCAGCTCCGGGACTAGCAACTTGCCAGATACGCAGTATTTT
TRBV7-9	-	TRBJ1-1	once	CASSSDRDFHTEAFF	TGTGCCAGCAGCTCCGACCGGGACTTCCACACTGAAGCTTTCTTT
TRBV2	-	TRBJ1-3	few	CASTKTVGGSGNTIYF	TGTGCCAGCACGAAAACGGTAGGGGGTTCTGGAAACACCATATATTTT
TRBV7-2	TRBD1	TRBJ1-6	once	CASSPDRGHNSPLHF	TGTGCCAGCAGCCCGGACAGGGGGCATAATTCACCCCTCCACTTT
TRBV5-4	-	TRBJ1-1	-	CASSSGWMGGAFF	TGTGCCAGCAGCTCGGGGTGGATGGGGGGTGCTTTCTTT
TRBV5-5	TRBD1	TRBJ1-3	-	CASSFYWDRGTGNTIYF	TGTGCCAGCAGCTTCTATTGGGACAGGGGCACTGGAAACACCATATATTTT
TRBV28	-	TRBJ1-1	-	CASGRKAFF	TGTGCCAGCGGCAGGAAAGCTTTCTTT
TRBV28	-	TRBJ2-7	-	CASDWIDSSYEQYF	TGTGCCAGCGATTGGATCGACAGCTCCTACGAGCAGTACTTC
TRBV4-2	TRBD2	TRBJ2-2	-	CASSSSGGADTGELFF	TGTGCCAGCAGCTCTAGCGGGGGGGCTGACACCGGGGAGCTGTTTTTT
TRBV27	-	TRBJ2-1	-	CASSSGGTYNEQFF	TGTGCCAGCAGTTCAGGGGGGACCTACAATGAGCAGTTCTTC
TRBV6-2/TRBV6-3	-	TRBJ1-5	-	CASSLRGNGQPQHF	TGTGCCAGCAGTTTACGGGGGAACGGTCAGCCCCAGCATTTT
TRBV12-3/TRBV12-4	-	TRBJ1-4	few	CASSLAGGKLFF	TGTGCCAGCAGCCTCGCGGGGGGAAAACTGTTTTTT
TRBV10-3	TRBD1	TRBJ2-1	-	CAISGDRGSSYNEQFF	TGTGCCATCAGTGGGGACAGGGGAAGCTCCTACAATGAGCAGTTCTTC
TRBV13	-	TRBJ1-6	-	CASSPRQGLDSPLHF	TGTGCCAGCAGCCCACGCCAGGGCCTAGATTCACCCCTCCACTTT
TRBV6-6	-	TRBJ1-5	-	CASSFTQDSYQPQHF	TGTGCCAGCAGTTTCACCCAGGACAGTTATCAGCCCCAGCATTTT
TRBV10-2	TRBD2	TRBJ2-1	-	CASSEQSSGVNEQFF	TGCGCCAGCAGTGAGCAATCTAGCGGGGTCAATGAGCAGTTCTTC
TRBV12-5	TRBD1	TRBJ2-5	-	CASGPGTGAEETQYF	TGTGCTAGTGGTCCCGGGACAGGGGCTGAAGAGACCCAGTACTTC
TRBV6-5	TRBD1	TRBJ1-6	-	CASSPGTGLNSPLHF	TGTGCCAGCAGTCCCGGGACAGGTCTGAATTCACCCCTCCACTTT
TRBV7-9	-	TRBJ1-3	-	CASRDGLPGRESAGNTIYF	TGTGCCAGCAGAGACGGGCTTCCGGGAAGGGAATCGGCTGGAAACACCATATATTTT
TRBV5-4	TRBD1	TRBJ1-3	-	CASSEPGQGLGTIYF	TGTGCCAGCAGCGAGCCGGGACAGGGGTTAGGCACCATATATTTT
TRBV5-1	-	TRBJ1-1	-	CASSTDGGSRAFF	TGCGCCAGCAGTACGGACGGAGGAAGCAGGGCTTTCTTT
TRBV3-1/TRBV3-2	TRBD2	TRBJ2-1	-	CASSQGLAGGKQFF	TGTGCCAGCAGCCAGGGACTAGCGGGGGGTAAGCAGTTCTTC
TRBV7-8	-	TRBJ2-6	once	CASSLVSGANVLTF	TGTGCCAGCAGCTTAGTATCTGGGGCCAACGTCCTGACTTTC
TRBV2	TRBD1	TRBJ1-1	many	CASSAMTGYAEAFF	TGTGCCAGCAGTGCGATGACAGGGTATGCTGAAGCTTTCTTT
TRBV19	-	TRBJ1-5	-	CAGGGPGQPQHF	TGTGCCGGGGGGGGACCTGGGCAGCCCCAGCATTTT
TRBV5-6	TRBD1	TRBJ2-7	-	CASSPWDRAFDEQYF	TGTGCCAGCAGCCCCTGGGACAGGGCCTTCGACGAGCAGTACTTC
TRBV5-1	TRBD2	TRBJ2-5	-	CASSLGLAGNLETQYF	TGCGCCAGCAGCTTGGGACTAGCGGGGAATTTAGAGACCCAGTACTTC
TRBV9	-	TRBJ2-6	-	CASSGAGANVLTF	TGTGCCAGCAGCGGCGCTGGGGCCAACGTCCTGACTTTC
TRBV5-1	-	TRBJ2-2	few	CASSLGSENTGELFF	TGCGCCAGCAGCTTGGGGTCAGAGAACACCGGGGAGCTGTTTTTT
TRBV9	TRBD2	TRBJ2-7	-	CASSSAGGYIGEQYF	TGTGCCAGCAGCTCGGCGGGGGGTTATATTGGCGAGCAGTACTTC
TRBV6-5	-	TRBJ2-2	few	CASSYSNTVNTGELFF	TGTGCCAGCAGTTACTCGAATACAGTTAACACCGGGGAGCTGTTTTTT
TRBV28	-	TRBJ2-2	-	CASSLQATRELFF	TGTGCCAGCAGTTTACAGGCAACCCGGGAGCTGTTTTTT
TRBV25-1	TRBD1	TRBJ2-5	-	CASSVTGGHETQYF	TGTGCCAGCAGTGTGACAGGGGGCCATGAGACCCAGTACTTC